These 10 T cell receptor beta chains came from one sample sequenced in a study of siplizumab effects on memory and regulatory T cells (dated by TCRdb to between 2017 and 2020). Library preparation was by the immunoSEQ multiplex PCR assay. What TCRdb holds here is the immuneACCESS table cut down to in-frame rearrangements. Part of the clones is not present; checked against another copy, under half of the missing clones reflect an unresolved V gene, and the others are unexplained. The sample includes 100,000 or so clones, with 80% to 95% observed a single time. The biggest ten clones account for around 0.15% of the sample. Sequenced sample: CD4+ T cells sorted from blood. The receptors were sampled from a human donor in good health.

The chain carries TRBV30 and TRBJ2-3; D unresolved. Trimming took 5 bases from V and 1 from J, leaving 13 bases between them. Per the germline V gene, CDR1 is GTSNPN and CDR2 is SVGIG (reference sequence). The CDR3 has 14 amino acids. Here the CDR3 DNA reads TGTGCCTGGGCCGCCATCGAGGGCACAGATACGCAGTATTTT. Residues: CAWAAIEGTDTQYF.

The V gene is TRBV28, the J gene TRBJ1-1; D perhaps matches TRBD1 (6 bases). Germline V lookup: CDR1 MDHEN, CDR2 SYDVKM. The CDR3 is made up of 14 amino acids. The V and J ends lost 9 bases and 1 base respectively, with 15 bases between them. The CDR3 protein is CASRGQPTNTEAFF. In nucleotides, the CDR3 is TGTGCCAGTCGGGGGCAGCCCACGAACACTGAAGCTTTCTTT.

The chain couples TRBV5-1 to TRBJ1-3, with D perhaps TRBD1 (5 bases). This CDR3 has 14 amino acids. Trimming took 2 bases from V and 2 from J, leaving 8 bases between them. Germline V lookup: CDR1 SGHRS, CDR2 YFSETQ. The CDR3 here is CASSLSGTGNTIYF. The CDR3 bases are TGCGCCAGCAGCTTATCAGGGACTGGAAACACCATATATTTT.

The CDR3 nucleotides read TGTGCCAGCAGTGAATCCCCCTCCTACGAGCAGTACTTC. This gives the protein CASSESPSYEQYF. The chain couples TRBV2 to TRBJ2-7; D gene uncertain. The germline V gene has CDR1 SNHLY and CDR2 FYNNEI. V gave up 2 bases and J gave up 0 bases, with 5 bases separating them. The CDR3 totals 13 residues. The whole variable domain, filled in from reference TRBV2 and TRBJ2-7, reads EPEVTQTPSHQVTQMGQEVILRCVPISNHLYFYWYRQILGQKVEFLVSFYNNEISEKSEIFDDQFSVERPDGSNFTLKIRSTKLEDSAMYFCASSESPSYEQYFGPGTRLTVT.

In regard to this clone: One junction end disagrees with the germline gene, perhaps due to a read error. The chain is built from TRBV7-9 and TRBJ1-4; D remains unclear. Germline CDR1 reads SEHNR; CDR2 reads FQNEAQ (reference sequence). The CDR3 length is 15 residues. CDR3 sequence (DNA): TGTGCCAGCAGCTCCCACAGCCCAACTCATGAAAAACTGTTTTTT. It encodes CASSSHSPTHEKLFF.

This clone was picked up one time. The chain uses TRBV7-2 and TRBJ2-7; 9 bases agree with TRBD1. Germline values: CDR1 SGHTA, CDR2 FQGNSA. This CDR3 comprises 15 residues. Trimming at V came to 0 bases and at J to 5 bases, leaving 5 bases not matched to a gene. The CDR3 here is CASSLAPGQGNEQYF. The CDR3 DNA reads TGTGCCAGCAGCTTAGCCCCCGGACAGGGGAACGAGCAGTACTTC.

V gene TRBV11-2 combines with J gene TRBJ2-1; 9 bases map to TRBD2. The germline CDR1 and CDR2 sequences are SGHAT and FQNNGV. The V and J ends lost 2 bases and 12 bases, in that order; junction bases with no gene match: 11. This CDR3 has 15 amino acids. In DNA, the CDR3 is TGTGCCAGCAGCTTAAGTGGCGGGGGGGCTATCGGGCAGTTCTTC. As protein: CASSLSGGGAIGQFF.

Written as DNA, the CDR3 is TGTGCCAGCAGCAGAGGCTGGGGTTCACCCCTCCACTTT. Its translation is CASSRGWGSPLHF. This chain links TRBV25-1 with TRBJ1-6; no reliable D call. The length of the CDR3 is 13 residues. The germline CDR1 and CDR2 sequences are MGHDK and SYGVNS. With 6 bases removed from V and 9 bases from J, the gap between germline ends came to 12 bases.

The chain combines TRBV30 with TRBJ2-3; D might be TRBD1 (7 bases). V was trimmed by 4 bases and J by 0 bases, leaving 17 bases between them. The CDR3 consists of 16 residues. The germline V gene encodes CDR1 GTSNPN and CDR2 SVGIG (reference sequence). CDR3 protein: CAWKRAGQTSTDTQYF. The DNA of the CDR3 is TGTGCCTGGAAAAGGGCGGGACAGACTAGCACAGATACGCAGTATTTT.

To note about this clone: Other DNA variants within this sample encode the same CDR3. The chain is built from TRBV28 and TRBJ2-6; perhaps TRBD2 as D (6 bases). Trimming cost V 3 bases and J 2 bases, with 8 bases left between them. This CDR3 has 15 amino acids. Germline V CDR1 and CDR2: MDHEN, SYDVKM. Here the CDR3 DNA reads TGTGCCAGCAGTTTGGGGGGAGCTGGGGCCAACGTCCTGACTTTC. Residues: CASSLGGAGANVLTF.